The 15 T cell receptor beta chains given below trace back to one sample, sequenced in a study of blood T cells in healthy people across ages. Through a sample-barcoded 5' primer and a J-beta primer mix, a second PCR was run for about 6 to 12 cycles. MiXCR, applied by TCRdb to the 5' RACE reads, yields one record per CDR3 protein. Altogether hundreds of thousands of distinct CDR3 sequences are present, roughly 44% being singletons, with the ten largest covering approximately 19%. The sample taken for sequencing was blood. Every receptor here comes from a man aged 55 to 70 in good health.

V usage is TRBV14 and J usage is TRBJ2-5; D is possibly TRBD1 or TRBD2 (5 bases each). The tail of the sequence fits TRBJ2-7 better, so the J call may be wrong. The CDR3 has 15 amino acids. Germline values: CDR1 SGHDN, CDR2 FVKESK. The CDR3 reads CASSKRESGPYEQYF. CDR3 nucleotide sequence: TGTGCCAGCAGCAAGCGAGAGTCGGGACCCTACGAGCAGTACTTC.

This clonotype was detected a few times. The chain is built from TRBV20-1 and TRBJ2-7; the match to TRBD1 covers 10 bases. Germline V CDR1 and CDR2: DFQATT, SNEGSKA (reference sequence). This CDR3 region has 16 residues. With 3 bases clipped from V and 4 bases from J, the junction kept 12 bases outside the gene matches. The CDR3 sequence: CSARKPQRGQGYEQYF. In nucleotides, the CDR3 is TGCAGTGCTAGGAAACCCCAACGGGGACAGGGGTACGAGCAGTACTTC.

The chain carries TRBV6-2 or TRBV6-3 and TRBJ1-4; D is unclear. V was shortened by 0 bases and J by 7 bases, with 12 bases between the two germline ends. Germline values: CDR1 MNHEY, CDR2 SVGEGT. This CDR3 comprises 15 residues. DNA for the CDR3: TGTGCCAGCAGTTACTCGGCAGGAGGATTTGAAAAACTGTTTTTT. Translating gives CASSYSAGGFEKLFF.

The rearrangement joins TRBV28 to TRBJ1-2, with TRBD1 as a possible D gene (5 bases). The CDR3 consists of 14 residues. Germline V gene lookup returns CDR1 MDHEN and CDR2 SYDVKM. Between the trimmed V and J ends, which lost 7 bases and 7 bases, there was a span of 19 bases. CDR3 protein: CASTRGRDGFGYTF. The CDR3 coding sequence is TGTGCCAGCACCCGGGGCAGGGATGGGTTTGGCTACACCTTC.

This clonotype was counted between two and nine times. The V gene is TRBV20-1, the J gene TRBJ2-1; D is unresolved. This CDR3 contains 15 residues. Germline V gene data show CDR1 as DFQATT and CDR2 as SNEGSKA (reference sequence). The germline V and J ends were trimmed by 3 bases and 0 bases, with 12 bases remaining between them. CDR3 region: CSASSRLSSYNEQFF. The DNA of the CDR3 is TGCAGTGCTAGTTCGAGATTGAGCTCCTACAATGAGCAGTTCTTC.

This clonotype was recorded many times. The chain has TRBV18 and TRBJ2-3, with 8 nucleotides matching TRBD1. The junction had 4 bases not matched to a gene; V was cut back by 5 bases and J by 3 bases. The CDR3 consists of 14 residues. CDR1 is KGHSH, CDR2 LQKENI, per germline. The CDR3 DNA reads as TGTGCCAGCTCAGAGGACAGGGCTACAGATACGCAGTATTTT. Protein sequence: CASSEDRATDTQYF.

The chain joins TRBV4-1 to TRBJ2-7; 10 bases are shared with TRBD2. Germline loops: CDR1 MGHRA, CDR2 YSYEKL. The J segment lost 1 base and the V segment lost 1 base, leaving 1 base of the junction unmatched. The CDR3 consists of 15 residues. CDR3 DNA: TGCGCCAGCAGCCAAGCACTAGCGGGGTCCTACGAGCAGTACTTC. It is translated as CASSQALAGSYEQYF.

The V call is TRBV5-1, the J call TRBJ2-3; D tentatively fits TRBD1 or TRBD2 (5 bases each). Trimming removed 0 bases from V and 0 bases from J, with 11 bases in between. CDR1 is SGHRS, CDR2 YFSETQ, per germline. The CDR3 loop spans 16 amino acids. As DNA, the CDR3 is TGCGCCAGCAGCTTGGGGGACCGCCAGAGCACAGATACGCAGTATTTT. Amino acid sequence: CASSLGDRQSTDTQYF.

This clonotype was seen only a few times. The chain has TRBV18 and TRBJ1-1, with D possibly TRBD1 on 6 matching bases. V was clipped by 0 bases and J by 1 base, with 6 bases between them. Germline V gene data show CDR1 as KGHSH and CDR2 as LQKENI. The CDR3 is made up of 14 amino acids. This CDR3 is CASSPPGGNTEAFF. CDR3 DNA sequence: TGTGCCAGCTCACCACCAGGGGGGAACACTGAAGCTTTCTTT.

This clonotype was recorded only once. One junction end disagrees with the germline gene, perhaps due to a read error. The chain couples TRBV20-1 to TRBJ2-5, with 7 bases lining up with TRBD2. The germline V gene has CDR1 DFQATT and CDR2 SNEGSKA (reference sequence). CDR3 length: 14 amino acids. The CDR3 DNA sequence: TGCAGTGCTCGTCCCGGGACTAAACAAGAGGCCCAGTACTTC. Residues: CSARPGTKQEAQYF.

The rearrangement links TRBV10-3 to TRBJ1-6, with TRBD1 as a possible D gene (5 bases). The germline CDR1 and CDR2 sequences are ENHRY and SYGVKD. Trimming removed 2 bases at V and 7 bases at J, with 15 bases between. This CDR3 has 16 amino acids. CDR3 nucleotide sequence: TGTGCCATCAGTGAGGGGTCGGGGACGAGGAATTCACCCCTCCACTTT. As protein: CAISEGSGTRNSPLHF.

The chain joins TRBV3-1 to TRBJ2-1, with D uncertain. Germline V gene sequence: CDR1 LGHDT, CDR2 YNNKEL (reference sequence). The CDR3 is 16 amino acids. V was pared by 0 bases and J by 0 bases, with 9 bases between. The CDR3 nucleotides read TGTGCCAGCAGCCAAGATCGGATACCCTCCTACAATGAGCAGTTCTTC. This translates into CASSQDRIPSYNEQFF.

The rearrangement uses TRBV18 and TRBJ2-7, with D unclear. The CDR3 is made up of 12 amino acids. The germline gives CDR1 KGHSH, CDR2 LQKENI. Trimming took 3 bases from V and 3 from J, leaving 6 bases between them. This CDR3 reads CASSPSLYEQYF. CDR3 nucleotides: TGTGCCAGCTCACCGTCCCTCTACGAGCAGTACTTC.

The rearrangement links TRBV20-1 to TRBJ2-1; maybe TRBD1 (6 bases). The CDR3 totals 15 residues. V was clipped by 0 bases and J by 5 bases, with 14 bases between them. The germline gives CDR1 DFQATT, CDR2 SNEGSKA (reference sequence). For the CDR3, the DNA is TGCAGTGCTAGAGATCCCAGGGGAGCAGACAATGAGCAGTTCTTC. Its translation is CSARDPRGADNEQFF.

A note on this clonotype: This clone may be a read error of a much larger clone one base away. V usage is TRBV12-3 or TRBV12-4 and J usage is TRBJ2-5; D unresolved. This CDR3 spans 11 amino acids. The germline V and J ends were trimmed by 5 bases and 5 bases, with 6 bases remaining between them. CDR3 protein: CASSAVETQYF. CDR3 bases: TGTGCCAGCAGTGCCGTGGAGACCCAGTACTTC.